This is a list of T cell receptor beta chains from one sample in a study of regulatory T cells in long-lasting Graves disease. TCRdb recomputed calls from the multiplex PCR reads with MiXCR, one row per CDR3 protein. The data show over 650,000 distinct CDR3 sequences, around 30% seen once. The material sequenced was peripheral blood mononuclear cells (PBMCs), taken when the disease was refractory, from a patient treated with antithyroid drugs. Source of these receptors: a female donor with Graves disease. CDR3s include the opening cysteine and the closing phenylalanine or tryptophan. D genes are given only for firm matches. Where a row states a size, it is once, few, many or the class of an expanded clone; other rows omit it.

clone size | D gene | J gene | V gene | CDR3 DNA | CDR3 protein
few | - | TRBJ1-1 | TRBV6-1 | TGTGCCAGCAGTGATTGGGTCAGGGTGGTTGCCATGAACACTGAAGCTTTCTTT | CASSDWVRVVAMNTEAFF
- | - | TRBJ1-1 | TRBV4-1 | TGCGCCAGCAGCCCTGGGTACGCTCCGAACACTGAAGCTTTCTTT | CASSPGYAPNTEAFF
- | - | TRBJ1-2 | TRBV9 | TGTGCCAGCAGCGCGGGGACCCAAGAGGTAGGCTACACCTTC | CASSAGTQEVGYTF
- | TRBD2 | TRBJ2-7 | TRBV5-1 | TGCGCCAGCAGAATCGGACTAGCGGTAAATTACGAGCAGTACTTC | CASRIGLAVNYEQYF
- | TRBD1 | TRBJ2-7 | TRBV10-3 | TGTGCCATCAGTGAGATCGGACAGGGTTTCTACGAGCAGTACTTC | CAISEIGQGFYEQYF
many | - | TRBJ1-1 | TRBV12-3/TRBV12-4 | TGTGCCAGCAGTTTAGAGGCAGGGGTGACTGAAGCTTTCTTT | CASSLEAGVTEAFF
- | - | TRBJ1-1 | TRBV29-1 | TGCAGCGTCGTTGAGGGATTAAGGGGTAACACTGAAGCTTTCTTT | CSVVEGLRGNTEAFF
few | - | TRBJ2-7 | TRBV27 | TGTGCCAGCAATGGTCGGGGACTGAGCTCCTACGAGCAGTACTTC | CASNGRGLSSYEQYF
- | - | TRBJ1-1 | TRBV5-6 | TGTGCCAGCAGCTTGGTTGGGGGAACGACTGAAGCTTTCTTT | CASSLVGGTTEAFF
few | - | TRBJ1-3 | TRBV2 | TGTGCCAGCAGTGAAGCGCGCCAGGGAGGTGGAAACACCATATATTTT | CASSEARQGGGNTIYF
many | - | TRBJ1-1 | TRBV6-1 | TGTGCCAGCAGTGAGACAGCCACTGAAGCTTTCTTT | CASSETATEAFF
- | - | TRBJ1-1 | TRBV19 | TGTGCCAGTAGCGGGGTCAGGGACACTGAAGCTTTCTTT | CASSGVRDTEAFF
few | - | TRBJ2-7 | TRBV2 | TGTGCCAGCAGTGAACGGGCCTACGAGCAGTACTTC | CASSERAYEQYF
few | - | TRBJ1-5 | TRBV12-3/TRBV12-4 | TGTGCCAGCTCTTTGGGGGGACGGCGCAATCAGCCCCAGCATTTT | CASSLGGRRNQPQHF
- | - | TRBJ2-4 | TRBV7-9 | TGTGCCAGCAGCTTAGGTCCGGTAGCCAAAAACATTCAGTACTTC | CASSLGPVAKNIQYF
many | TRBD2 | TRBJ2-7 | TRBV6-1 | TGTGCCGTTCACCGGGACTACTACGAGCAGTACTTC | CAVHRDYYEQYF
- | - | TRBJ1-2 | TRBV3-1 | TGTGCCAGCAGCCAGGGGCGCTGGGACTACACCTTC | CASSQGRWDYTF
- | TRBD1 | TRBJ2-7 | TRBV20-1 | TGCAGTGCTAGAGAGACAGGGTCTGATCGCTACGAGCAGTACTTC | CSARETGSDRYEQYF
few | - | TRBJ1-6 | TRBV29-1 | TGCAGCGTTGAATTTTCCCCTGTCGAGACGGGCGAGGGCTCCTATAATTCACCCCTCCACTTT | CSVEFSPVETGEGSYNSPLHF
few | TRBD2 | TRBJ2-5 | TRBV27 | TGTGCCAGCAGCGTCGGGAGGCTAGCGGGAGGGCCGGGGTGGGAGACCCAGTACTTC | CASSVGRLAGGPGWETQYF
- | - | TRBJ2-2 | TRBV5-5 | TGTGCCAGCAGCTTCGGGTCCTACACCGGGGAGCTGTTTTTT | CASSFGSYTGELFF
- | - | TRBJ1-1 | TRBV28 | TGTGCCAGCATATCCAGTGCGGTAATAAGTCGACAGCCTACGGCTTTCTTT | CASISSAVISRQPTAFF
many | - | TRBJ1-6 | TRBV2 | TGTGCCAGCAGTGAATTTGGCCCGGATTCACCCCTCCACTTT | CASSEFGPDSPLHF
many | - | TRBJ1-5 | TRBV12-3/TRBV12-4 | TGTGCCAGCAGGGAGGCGGGGGGCGGCAATCAGCCCCAGCATTTT | CASREAGGGNQPQHF
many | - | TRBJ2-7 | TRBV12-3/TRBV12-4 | TGTGCCAGCAGCTTCTATAGCTCCTACGAGCAGTACTTC | CASSFYSSYEQYF
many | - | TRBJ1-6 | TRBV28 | TGTGCCAGCAGTACCCCGGGACCCAAAAATTCACCCCTCCACTTT | CASSTPGPKNSPLHF
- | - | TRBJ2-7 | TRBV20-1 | TGCAGTGCTCCCGTCAAGGGGGTCTACGAGCAGTACTTC | CSAPVKGVYEQYF
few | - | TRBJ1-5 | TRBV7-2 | TGTGCCAGCAGCTCCGGGACTCGGGGGCAGCCCCAGCATTTT | CASSSGTRGQPQHF
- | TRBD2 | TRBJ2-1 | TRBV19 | TGTGCCAGTAGTCGCGGGACTAGCGAATACAATGAGCAGTTCTTC | CASSRGTSEYNEQFF
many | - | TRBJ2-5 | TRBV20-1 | TGCAGTGCTAGAGATCCCCCGAAGGAGACCCAGTACTTC | CSARDPPKETQYF
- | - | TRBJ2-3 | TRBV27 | TGTGCCAGCAATAAGGAAGGTTCGCAGTATTTT | CASNKEGSQYF
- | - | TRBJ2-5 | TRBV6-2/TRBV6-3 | TGTGCCAGCAGGAGTGGGTCACAAGAGACCCAGTACTTC | CASRSGSQETQYF
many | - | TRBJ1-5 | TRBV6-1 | TGTGCCAGCAGTGCCAGGGGTCAGCCCCAGCATTTT | CASSARGQPQHF
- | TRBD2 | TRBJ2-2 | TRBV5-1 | TGCGCCAGCAGTGAGCGGGAGAGCACCGGGGAGCTGTTTTTT | CASSERESTGELFF
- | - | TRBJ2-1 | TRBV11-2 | TGTGCCAGCAGCTTACTCCCCCCGCGGGTTGAGCAGTTCTTC | CASSLLPPRVEQFF
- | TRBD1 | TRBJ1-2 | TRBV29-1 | TGCAGCGTCGGGACAGGGGGATTGAACTATGGCTACACCTTC | CSVGTGGLNYGYTF
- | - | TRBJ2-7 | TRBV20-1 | TGCAGTGCTAGAGATCCAATTAGCCACGAGCAGTACTTC | CSARDPISHEQYF
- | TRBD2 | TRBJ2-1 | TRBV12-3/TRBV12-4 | TGTGCCAGCAGTTTCGCGGGACTAGCGGGTGACAATGAGCAGTTCTTC | CASSFAGLAGDNEQFF
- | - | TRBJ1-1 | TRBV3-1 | TGTGCCAGCAGCCAAGACCTAGAAAACACTGAAGCTTTCTTT | CASSQDLENTEAFF
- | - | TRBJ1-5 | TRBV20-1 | TGCAGTGCTAGATTCACAGGCCAAGGGGGGTTAGGGCCCCAGCATTTT | CSARFTGQGGLGPQHF
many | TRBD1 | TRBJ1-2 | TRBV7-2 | TGTGCCAGCAGTGTGGACAGGAGACCAGGCTACACCTTC | CASSVDRRPGYTF
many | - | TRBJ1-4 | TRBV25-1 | TGTGCCAGCAGTGCAGGGACGGTCAATGAAAAACTGTTTTTT | CASSAGTVNEKLFF
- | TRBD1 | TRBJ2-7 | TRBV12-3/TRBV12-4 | TGTGCCAGCAGTTTAACGATGGACAGGGGCCTTGGGCAGTACTTC | CASSLTMDRGLGQYF
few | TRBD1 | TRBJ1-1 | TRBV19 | TGTGCCAGTAGTATAGGGAACAGGGGCACTGAAGCTTTCTTT | CASSIGNRGTEAFF
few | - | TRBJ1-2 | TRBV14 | TGTGCCAGCAGTCAAGTCAGAGGGGGTGGCTACACCTTC | CASSQVRGGGYTF
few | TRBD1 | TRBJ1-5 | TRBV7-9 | TGTGCCAGCAGCTCCGAGGGGGCAGGTAGCAATCAGCCCCAGCATTTT | CASSSEGAGSNQPQHF
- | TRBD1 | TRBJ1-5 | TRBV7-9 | TGTGCCAGCAGCCTCTCGGGACAGGGGCCCCTCAATCAGCCCCAGCATTTT | CASSLSGQGPLNQPQHF
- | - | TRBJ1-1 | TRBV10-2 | TGCGCCAGCAGTGAGAGGGCAGGGAAGAACACTGAAGCTTTCTTT | CASSERAGKNTEAFF
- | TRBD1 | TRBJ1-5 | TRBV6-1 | TGTGCCAGCCAGGAGGGGGCAGGGAATCAGCCCCAGCATTTT | CASQEGAGNQPQHF
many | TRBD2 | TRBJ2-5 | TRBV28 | TGTGCCAGCAGTTTAACGACGGGAGGGCAAGAGACCCAGTACTTC | CASSLTTGGQETQYF
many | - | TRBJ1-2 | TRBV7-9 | TGTGCCAGCAGCTTAGCGGCGGATGGCTACACCTTC | CASSLAADGYTF
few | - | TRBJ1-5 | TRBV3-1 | TGTGCCAGCAGCCAAGAGTGGGGAAATCAGCCCCAGCATTTT | CASSQEWGNQPQHF
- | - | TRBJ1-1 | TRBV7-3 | TGTGCCAGCAGCTTATTCGGAGGGGGGCCAACTGAAGCTTTCTTT | CASSLFGGGPTEAFF
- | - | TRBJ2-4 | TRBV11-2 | TGTGCCAGCAGCTCCCACACTGGAGGTCTAGCCAAAAACATTCAGTACTTC | CASSSHTGGLAKNIQYF
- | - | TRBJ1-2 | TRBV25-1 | TGTGCCAGTGCCGGGCTCTATTATGGCTACACCTTC | CASAGLYYGYTF
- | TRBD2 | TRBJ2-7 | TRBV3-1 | TGTGCCAGCAGCCTACCTAGCGGGAGGGCGCTAGAGCAGTACTTC | CASSLPSGRALEQYF
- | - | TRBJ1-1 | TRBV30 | TGTGCCTGGAGTGCGGGACGGGCGAACACTGAAGCTTTCTTT | CAWSAGRANTEAFF